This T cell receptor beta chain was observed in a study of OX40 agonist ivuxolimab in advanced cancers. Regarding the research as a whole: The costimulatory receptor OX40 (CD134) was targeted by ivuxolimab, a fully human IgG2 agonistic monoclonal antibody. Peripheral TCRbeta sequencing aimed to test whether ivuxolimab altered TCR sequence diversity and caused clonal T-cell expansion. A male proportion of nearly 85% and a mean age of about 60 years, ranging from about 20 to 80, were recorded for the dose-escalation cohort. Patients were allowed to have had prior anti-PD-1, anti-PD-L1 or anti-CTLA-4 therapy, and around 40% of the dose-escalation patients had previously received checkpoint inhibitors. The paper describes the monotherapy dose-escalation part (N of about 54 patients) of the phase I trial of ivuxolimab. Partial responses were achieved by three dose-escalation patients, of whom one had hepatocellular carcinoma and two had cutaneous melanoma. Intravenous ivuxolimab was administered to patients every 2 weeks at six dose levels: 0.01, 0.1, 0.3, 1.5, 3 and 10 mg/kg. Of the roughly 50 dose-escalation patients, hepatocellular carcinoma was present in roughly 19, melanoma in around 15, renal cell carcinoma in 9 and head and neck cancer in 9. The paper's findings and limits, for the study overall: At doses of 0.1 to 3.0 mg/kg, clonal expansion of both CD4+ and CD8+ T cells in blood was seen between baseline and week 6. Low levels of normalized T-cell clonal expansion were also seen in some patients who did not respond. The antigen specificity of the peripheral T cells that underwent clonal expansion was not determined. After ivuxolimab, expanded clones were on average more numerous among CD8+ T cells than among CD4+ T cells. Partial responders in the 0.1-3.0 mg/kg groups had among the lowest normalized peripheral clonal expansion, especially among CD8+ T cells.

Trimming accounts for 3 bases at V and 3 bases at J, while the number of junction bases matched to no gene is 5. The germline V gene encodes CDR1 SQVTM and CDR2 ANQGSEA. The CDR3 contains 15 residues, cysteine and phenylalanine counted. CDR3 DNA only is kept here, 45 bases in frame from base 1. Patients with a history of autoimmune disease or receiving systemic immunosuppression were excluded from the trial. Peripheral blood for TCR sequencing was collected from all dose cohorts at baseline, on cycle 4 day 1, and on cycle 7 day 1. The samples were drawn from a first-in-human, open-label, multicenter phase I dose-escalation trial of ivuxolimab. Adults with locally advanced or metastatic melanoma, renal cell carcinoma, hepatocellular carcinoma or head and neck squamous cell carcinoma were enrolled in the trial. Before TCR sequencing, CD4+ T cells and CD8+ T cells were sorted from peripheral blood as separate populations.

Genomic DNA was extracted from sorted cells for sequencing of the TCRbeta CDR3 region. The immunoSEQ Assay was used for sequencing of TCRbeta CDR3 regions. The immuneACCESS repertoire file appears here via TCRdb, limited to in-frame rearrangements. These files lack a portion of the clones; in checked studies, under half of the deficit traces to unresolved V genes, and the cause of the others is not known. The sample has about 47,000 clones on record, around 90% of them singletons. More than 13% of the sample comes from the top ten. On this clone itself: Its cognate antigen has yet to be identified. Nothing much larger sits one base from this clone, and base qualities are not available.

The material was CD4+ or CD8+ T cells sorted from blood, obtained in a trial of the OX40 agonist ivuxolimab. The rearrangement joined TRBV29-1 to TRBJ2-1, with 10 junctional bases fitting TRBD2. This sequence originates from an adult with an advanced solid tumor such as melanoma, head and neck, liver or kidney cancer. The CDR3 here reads CSVDLGLAIYNEQFF. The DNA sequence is TGCAGCGTTGATTTGGGACTAGCGATCTACAATGAGCAGTTCTTC.